Below, 11 T cell receptor beta chains from the same sample are listed, as sequenced in a study of beta chain features in type 1 diabetes. These TCRs are of unknown antigen specificity. Expressed TCRB transcripts were sequenced because the isolated RNA had all been reverse transcribed beforehand. The protocol was immunoSEQ multiplex PCR, while the TCRdb copy is restricted to in-frame clones and leaves out a portion. The sample has 150,000 to 200,000 clones; 9% to 10% are singletons. Study-wide results and caveats: In all four CD4+ subsets, TCRB CDR3 length was significantly, moderately reduced in type 1 diabetes.

The sequenced sample consisted of central memory CD4+ T cells from blood. These receptors were taken from a woman aged 25 to 45 with type 1 diabetes.

J is TRBJ1-5 and V is TRBV27, with D possibly matching TRBD1 (6 bases). The CDR3 has 16 residues. Per the germline V gene, CDR1 is MNHEY and CDR2 is SMNVEV (reference sequence). V lost 6 bases, J lost 9 bases, and 24 bases lay in between. The chain's CDR3 is CASSSGTPVLSPPQHF. The DNA for the CDR3 is TGTGCCAGCAGCTCGGGGACACCCGTTCTATCACCGCCCCAGCATTTT.

The V and J genes are TRBV27 and TRBJ2-5, with 13 positions matching TRBD2. Looked up from germline, CDR1 is MNHEY and CDR2 is SMNVEV (reference sequence). Trimming removed 4 bases from V and 3 bases from J; junction bases left unmatched: 5. The CDR3 has 16 amino acids. The CDR3 reads CASSSPGLAGKETQYF. The DNA for the CDR3 is TGTGCCAGCAGTTCACCGGGACTAGCGGGAAAAGAGACCCAGTACTTC.

This clone was counted only a few times. The chain has TRBV28 and TRBJ1-5; D uncertain. Germline CDR1 MDHEN, CDR2 SYDVKM. The CDR3 spans 14 residues. With 7 bases removed from V and 4 bases from J, the gap between germline ends came to 14 bases. CDR3 DNA sequence: TGTGCCAGCAACGGAGGTTGGAGGAATCAGCCCCAGCATTTT. Translation gives CASNGGWRNQPQHF.

This clone was recorded a few times. The gene calls are TRBV6-6 and TRBJ2-7; TRBD2 is a possible D gene (6 bases). Germline CDR1 reads MNHNY; CDR2 reads SVGAGI (reference sequence). Deletions cut 2 bases from V and 6 bases from J, with 11 bases between. The CDR3 runs 13 residues. The CDR3: CASSYGTSREQYF. The CDR3 region has the DNA TGTGCCAGCAGTTACGGAACTAGCCGCGAGCAGTACTTC.

This clone was detected many times. This rearrangement joins TRBV19 to TRBJ2-7; 11 positions agree with TRBD1. CDR1 and CDR2 (germline): LNHDA, SQIVND (reference sequence). The CDR3 extends over 15 amino acids. Trimming at V came to 2 bases and at J to 9 bases, leaving 9 bases not matched to a gene. This chain's CDR3 is CASSIQGQGASVQYF. In DNA form, the CDR3 reads TGTGCCAGTAGTATACAAGGACAGGGGGCTTCGGTGCAGTACTTC.

This clone was observed a few times. The rearrangement links TRBV18 to TRBJ2-6, with D possibly matching TRBD1 (6 bases). The V and J ends lost 5 bases and 12 bases respectively, with 14 bases between them. In germline, CDR1 is KGHSH, CDR2 LQKENI. The CDR3 has 13 residues. CDR3 sequence reads: CASSSGQSAVLTF. For the CDR3, the DNA is TGTGCCAGCTCATCCGGACAGTCCGCCGTCCTGACTTTC.

This clone has a handful of counts. This chain joins TRBV4-1 and TRBJ2-5, with 7 bases that match TRBD2. CDR1 and CDR2 (germline): MGHRA, YSYEKL. The CDR3 extends over 14 amino acids. J lost 5 bases, V lost 4 bases, and 7 bases had no gene match. DNA for the CDR3: TGCGCCAGCAGCCTGGGAGGGCCGGGGGAGACCCAGTACTTC. Translating gives CASSLGGPGETQYF.

This clone was detected only a few times. V and J are TRBV5-1 and TRBJ2-3; 11 bases are a match to TRBD1. V lost 4 bases and J lost 7; bases outside the gene matches: 14. The CDR3 runs 17 residues. Germline V gene lookup returns CDR1 SGHRS and CDR2 YFSETQ. The CDR3 nucleotides are TGCGCCAGCAGCCCCACGACCGGGACAGGGGGAGCGAATACGCAGTATTTT. Its protein product is CASSPTTGTGGANTQYF. The full variable domain, its missing parts supplied by reference TRBV5-1 and TRBJ2-3, is KAGVTQTPRYLIKTRGQQVTLSCSPISGHRSVSWYQQTPGQGLQFLFEYFSETQRNKGNFPGRFSGRQFSNSRSEMNVSTLELGDSALYLCASSPTTGTGGANTQYFGPGTRLTVL.

A remark on this clone: Other DNA sequences in the same sample also yield this CDR3. The chain employs TRBV11-2 and TRBJ2-1, with D perhaps TRBD2 (5 bases). The germline V gene encodes CDR1 SGHAT and CDR2 FQNNGV. The CDR3 contains 15 residues. Trimming took off 1 base at V and 2 bases at J, with 9 bases between the two ends. CDR3 loop: CASSLALAAYNEQFF. The DNA of the CDR3 is TGTGCCAGCAGCTTAGCCCTAGCAGCCTACAATGAGCAGTTCTTC. Supplemented by reference TRBV11-2 and TRBJ2-1, the full variable domain reads EAGVAQSPRYKIIEKRQSVAFWCNPISGHATLYWYQQILGQGPKLLIQFQNNGVVDDSQLPKDRFSAERLKGVDSTLKIQPAKLEDSAVYLCASSLALAAYNEQFFGPGTRLTVL.

The chain links TRBV9 to TRBJ2-7; unclear D gene. The germline gives CDR1 SGDLS, CDR2 YYNGEE. The CDR3 runs 13 residues. V was cut by 0 bases and J by 3 bases, with 7 bases left in between. CDR3 sequence: CASSVGVDYEQYF. In nucleotides, the CDR3 is TGTGCCAGCAGCGTAGGTGTAGACTACGAGCAGTACTTC.

This clone was detected only a few times. CDR3 nucleotide sequence: TGTGCCAGCACGAAGCGGGAGGTCTACAATGAGCAGTTCTTC. The encoded protein is CASTKREVYNEQFF. The rearrangement uses TRBV6-5 and TRBJ2-1; 9 nucleotides agree with TRBD2. Germline lookup yields CDR1 MNHEY and CDR2 SVGAGI. With V trimmed by 7 bases and J by 3 bases, 4 bases remained unmatched. The CDR3 covers 14 residues.